This paragraph reports one TCR beta chain. Its antigen is undetermined. The time point denotes: newly diagnosed, previously untreated cHL patient sample. Researchers pulled CD8+ T cells out of thawed PBMCs using magnetic negative selection. This record belongs to a study of PD-1 blockade in classical Hodgkin lymphoma. Overall study results and limits: Newly diagnosed patients were reported to start with lower TCR diversity than healthy donors.

Sequenced by immunoSEQ multiplex PCR; TCRdb stores in-frame clones only, minus some. The data show 9,000 to 10,000 clones, about 90% seen once. This clonotype originated in a human donor with classical Hodgkin lymphoma. Sequenced input: CD8+ T cells from blood.

The CDR3 is CARSLGGSEQYF. The CDR3 nucleotides are TGTGCCAGAAGCTTGGGGGGATCCGAGCAGTACTTC. This chain uses TRBV5-3 with TRBJ2-7; D is ambiguous. Being an ORF, TRBV5-3 has a function that is uncertain. The CDR3 has 12 amino acids. Trimming shortened V by 0 bases and J by 6 bases, and 7 bases separated the two germline ends.